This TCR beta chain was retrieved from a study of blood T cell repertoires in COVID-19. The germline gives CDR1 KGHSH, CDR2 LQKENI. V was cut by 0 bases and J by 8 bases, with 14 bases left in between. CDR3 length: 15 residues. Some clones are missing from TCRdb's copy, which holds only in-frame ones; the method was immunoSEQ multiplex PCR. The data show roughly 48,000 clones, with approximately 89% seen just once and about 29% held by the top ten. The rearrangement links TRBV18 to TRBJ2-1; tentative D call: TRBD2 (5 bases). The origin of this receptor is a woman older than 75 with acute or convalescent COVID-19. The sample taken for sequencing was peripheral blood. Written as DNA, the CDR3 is TGTGCCAGCTCACCACCCCAAGGCATGAGGGATGAGCAGTTCTTC. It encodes CASSPPQGMRDEQFF.